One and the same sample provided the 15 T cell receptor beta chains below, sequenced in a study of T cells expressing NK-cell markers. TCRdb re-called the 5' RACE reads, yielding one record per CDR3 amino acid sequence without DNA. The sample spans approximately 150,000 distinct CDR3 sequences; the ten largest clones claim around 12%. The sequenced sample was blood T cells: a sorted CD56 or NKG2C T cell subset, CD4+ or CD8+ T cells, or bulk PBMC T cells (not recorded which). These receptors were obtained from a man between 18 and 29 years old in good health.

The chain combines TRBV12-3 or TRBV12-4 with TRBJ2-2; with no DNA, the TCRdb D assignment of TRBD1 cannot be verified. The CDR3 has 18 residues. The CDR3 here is CASSFIRGRSGDTGELFF.

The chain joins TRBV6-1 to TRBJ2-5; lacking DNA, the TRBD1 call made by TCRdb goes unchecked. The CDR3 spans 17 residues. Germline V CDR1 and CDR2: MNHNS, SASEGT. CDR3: CASSQFRDRGHWETQYF.

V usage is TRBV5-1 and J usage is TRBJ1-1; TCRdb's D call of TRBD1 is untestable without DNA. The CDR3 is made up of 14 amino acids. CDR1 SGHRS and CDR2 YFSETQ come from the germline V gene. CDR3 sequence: CASGLGGGSTEAFF. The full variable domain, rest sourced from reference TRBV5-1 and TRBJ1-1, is KAGVTQTPRYLIKTRGQQVTLSCSPISGHRSVSWYQQTPGQGLQFLFEYFSETQRNKGNFPGRFSGRQFSNSRSEMNVSTLELGDSALYLCASGLGGGSTEAFFGQGTRLTVV.

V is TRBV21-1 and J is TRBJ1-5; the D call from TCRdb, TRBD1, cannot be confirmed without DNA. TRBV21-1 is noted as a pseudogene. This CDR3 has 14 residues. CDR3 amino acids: CASTPDGGNMPQHF.

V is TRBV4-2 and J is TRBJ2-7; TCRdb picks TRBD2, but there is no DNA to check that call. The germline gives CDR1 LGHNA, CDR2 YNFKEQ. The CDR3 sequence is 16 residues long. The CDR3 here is CASSQEVAGGLYEQYF.

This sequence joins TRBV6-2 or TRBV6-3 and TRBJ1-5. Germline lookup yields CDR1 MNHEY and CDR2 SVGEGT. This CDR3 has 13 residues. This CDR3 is CASSWGRVQPQHF.

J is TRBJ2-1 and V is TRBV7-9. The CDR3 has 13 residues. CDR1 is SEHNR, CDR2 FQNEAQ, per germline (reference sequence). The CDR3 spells CASSLTRSNEQFF.

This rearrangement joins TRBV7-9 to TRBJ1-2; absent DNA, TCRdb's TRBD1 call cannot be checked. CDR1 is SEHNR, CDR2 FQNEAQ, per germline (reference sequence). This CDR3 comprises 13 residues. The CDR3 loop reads CASRETVVYGYTF.

This CDR3 reads CASSLAAPLAGGEYEQYF. J is TRBJ2-7 and V is TRBV7-2; TCRdb's D gene call, TRBD2, goes unchecked for lack of DNA. The CDR3 is 18 residues long. Germline lookup yields CDR1 SGHTA and CDR2 FQGNSA.

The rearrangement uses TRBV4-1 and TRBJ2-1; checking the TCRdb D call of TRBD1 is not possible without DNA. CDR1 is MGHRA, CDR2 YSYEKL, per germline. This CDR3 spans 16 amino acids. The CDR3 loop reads CASSYETGTGVDEQFF.

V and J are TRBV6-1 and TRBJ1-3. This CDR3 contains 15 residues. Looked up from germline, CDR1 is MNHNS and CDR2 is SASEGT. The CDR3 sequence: CASRPGGYSGNTIYF.

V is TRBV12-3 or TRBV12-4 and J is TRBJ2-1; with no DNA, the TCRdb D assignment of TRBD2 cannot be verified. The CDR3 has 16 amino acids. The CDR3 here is CASSLLGVALYNEQFF.

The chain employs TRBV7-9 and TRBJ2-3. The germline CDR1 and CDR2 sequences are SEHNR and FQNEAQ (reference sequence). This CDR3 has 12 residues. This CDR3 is CARTDGTDTQYF.

CDR3 protein: CASSLRGESNYGYTF. This chain connects TRBV5-1 to TRBJ1-2; no DNA is available, so the TRBD1 call from TCRdb remains unchecked. Germline values: CDR1 SGHRS, CDR2 YFSETQ. This CDR3 spans 15 amino acids.

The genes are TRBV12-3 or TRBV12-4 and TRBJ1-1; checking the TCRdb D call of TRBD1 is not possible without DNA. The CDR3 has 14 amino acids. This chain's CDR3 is CASSMDRASTEAFF.